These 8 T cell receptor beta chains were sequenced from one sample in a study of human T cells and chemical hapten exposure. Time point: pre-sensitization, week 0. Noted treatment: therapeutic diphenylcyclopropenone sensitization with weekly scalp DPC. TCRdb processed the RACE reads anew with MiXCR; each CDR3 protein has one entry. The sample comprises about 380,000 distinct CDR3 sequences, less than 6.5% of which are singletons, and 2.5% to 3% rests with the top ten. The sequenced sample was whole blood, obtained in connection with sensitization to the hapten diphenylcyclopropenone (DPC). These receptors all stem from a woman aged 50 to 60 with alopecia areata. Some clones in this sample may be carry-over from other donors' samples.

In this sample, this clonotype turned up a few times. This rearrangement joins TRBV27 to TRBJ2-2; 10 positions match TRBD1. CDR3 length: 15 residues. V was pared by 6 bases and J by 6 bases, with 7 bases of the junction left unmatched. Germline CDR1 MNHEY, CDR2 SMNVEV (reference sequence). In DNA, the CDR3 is TGTGCCAGCAGGACCGGGGGACAGGGGCCCGGGGAGCTGTTTTTT. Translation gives CASRTGGQGPGELFF.

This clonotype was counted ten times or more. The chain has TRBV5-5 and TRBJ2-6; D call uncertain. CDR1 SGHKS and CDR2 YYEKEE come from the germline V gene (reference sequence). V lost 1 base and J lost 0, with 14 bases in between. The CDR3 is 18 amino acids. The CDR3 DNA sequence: TGTGCCAGCAGCTTGTGGACGGCGGTAATCTCTGGGGCCAACGTCCTGACTTTC. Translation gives CASSLWTAVISGANVLTF.

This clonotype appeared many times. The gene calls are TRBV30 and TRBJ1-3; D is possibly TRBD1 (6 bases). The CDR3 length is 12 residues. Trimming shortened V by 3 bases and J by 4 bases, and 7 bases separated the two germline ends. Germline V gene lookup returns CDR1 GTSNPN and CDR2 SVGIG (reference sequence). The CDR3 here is CAWSQGGNTIYF. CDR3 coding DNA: TGTGCCTGGAGCCAGGGGGGAAACACCATATATTTT.

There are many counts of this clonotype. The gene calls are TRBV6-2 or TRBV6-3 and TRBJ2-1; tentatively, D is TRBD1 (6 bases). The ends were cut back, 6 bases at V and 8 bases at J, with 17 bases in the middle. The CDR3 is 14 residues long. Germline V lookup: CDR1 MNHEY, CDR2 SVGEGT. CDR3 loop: CASRGNRDKYEQFF. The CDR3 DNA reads TGTGCCAGCAGGGGGAACCGGGACAAATATGAGCAGTTCTTC.

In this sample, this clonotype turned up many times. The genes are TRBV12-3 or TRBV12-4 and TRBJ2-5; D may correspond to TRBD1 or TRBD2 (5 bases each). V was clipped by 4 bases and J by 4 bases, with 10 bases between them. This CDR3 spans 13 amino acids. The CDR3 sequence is CASSWGSGETQYF. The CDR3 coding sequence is TGTGCCAGCAGTTGGGGGTCCGGAGAGACCCAGTACTTC.

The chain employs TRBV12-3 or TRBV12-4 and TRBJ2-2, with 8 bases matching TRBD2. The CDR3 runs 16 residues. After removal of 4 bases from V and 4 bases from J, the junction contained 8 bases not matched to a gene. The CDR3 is CASSSRGGPGTGELFF. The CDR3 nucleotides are TGTGCCAGCAGTTCCCGGGGGGGGCCGGGCACCGGGGAGCTGTTTTTT.

The chain's CDR3 is CASSLQSGQETQYF. Here the CDR3 DNA reads TGTGCCAGCAGCTTACAATCGGGGCAAGAGACCCAGTACTTC. The chain couples TRBV7-9 to TRBJ2-5; D perhaps matches TRBD2 (5 bases). Trimming cost V 2 bases and J 2 bases, with 9 bases left between them. In germline, CDR1 is SEHNR, CDR2 FQNEAQ (reference sequence). The CDR3 has 14 amino acids.

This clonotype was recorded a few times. Written as DNA, the CDR3 is TGCAGCGTTGCGGGGGCCCCTAATCAGCCCCAGCATTTT. Protein sequence: CSVAGAPNQPQHF. The chain has TRBV29-1 and TRBJ1-5; D perhaps matches TRBD1 (6 bases). Per germline, CDR1 SQVTM and CDR2 ANQGSEA. The CDR3 loop spans 13 amino acids. Trimming took 4 bases from V and 4 from J, leaving 11 bases between them.